This entry lists 3 T cell receptor beta chains sequenced from one sample in a study of control samples from healthy donors and cancer patients (dated by TCRdb to the early 2020s). The library was made by the immunoSEQ multiplex PCR assay. This immuneACCESS table, as held by TCRdb, lists in-frame sequences with V and J called but not all clones. Of the missing ones, under half trace to an unresolved V gene in checked studies; the others have no known cause. For this sample there are roughly 92,000 clones; about 88% appear just once. The leading ten clones occupy 0.95% to 1.5% of the sample. The sequencing input was blood. Source of these receptors: a woman between 45 and 60 years old in good health.

The gene calls are TRBV5-4 and TRBJ2-3; D ambiguous. The V end lost 3 bases, the J end lost 1 base, and 12 bases lay between the germline ends. CDR1 SGHNT and CDR2 YYREEE come from the germline V gene (reference sequence). The CDR3 covers 15 residues. CDR3 sequence (DNA): TGTGCCAGCAGCTCCCAATCAGAAGGCACAGATACGCAGTATTTT. Amino acid sequence: CASSSQSEGTDTQYF.

Points on this clone: One junction end does not reproduce the germline sequence, and a read error may be involved. The V gene is TRBV7-3, the J gene TRBJ2-1, with D maybe TRBD2 (6 bases). Looked up from germline, CDR1 is SGHTA and CDR2 is FQGTGA. The CDR3 is 14 residues long. As DNA, the CDR3 is TGTGCCAGCAGCCTAACCGGGGGTATCGATGAGCAGTTCTTC. Protein: CASSLTGGIDEQFF.

The chain carries TRBV10-2 and TRBJ1-2, with 8 bases matching TRBD1. The junction had 6 bases not matched to a gene; V was cut back by 0 bases and J by 0 bases. The CDR3 extends over 17 amino acids. Germline CDR1 is WSHSY and CDR2 is SAAADI. The CDR3 here is CASSESADRATNYGYTF. DNA for the CDR3: TGCGCCAGCAGTGAGTCGGCGGACAGGGCCACTAACTATGGCTACACCTTC.